This is a list of T cell receptor beta chains from one sample in a study of T cells after yellow fever vaccination. In TCRdb, the 5' RACE reads were re-called with MiXCR into one record per CDR3 protein. The sample lists hundreds of thousands of distinct CDR3 sequences, roughly 8.7% occurring once. This specimen consisted of CD4+ T cells sorted from PBMCs, obtained 5 days after the yellow fever booster vaccination. These receptors were collected from a man aged 18 to 30 who received the YFV17D yellow fever vaccine. Each CDR3 is given with its conserved first and last residue. A D gene is named only where the DNA matches it firmly. Some rows mark clone size as missing; the rest say once, few, many or name a class of expanded clone.

cdr3_length	j_call	v_call	d_call	clone_size	cdr3_nt	cdr3_aa
15	TRBJ2-1	TRBV12-3/TRBV12-4	-	-	TGTGCCAGCACTATCCGGGGGCCGCTAATCGATGAGCAGTTCTTC	CASTIRGPLIDEQFF
13	TRBJ1-1	TRBV5-8	-	few	TGTGCCAGCAGCCGAGAAAGGGAGGCTGAAGCTTTCTTT	CASSREREAEAFF
16	TRBJ2-5	TRBV20-1	-	few	TGCAGTGCTAGAGTAATTACCCAGGTCCCGGGGGAGACCCAGTACTTC	CSARVITQVPGETQYF
16	TRBJ1-1	TRBV4-3	-	-	TGCGCCAGCAGCCAAGAAGTCTCCCGGGGTGGAACTGAAGCTTTCTTT	CASSQEVSRGGTEAFF
14	TRBJ2-1	TRBV28	-	-	TGTGCCAGCAGTTTTGGGGGGTTTTACAATGAGCAGTTCTTC	CASSFGGFYNEQFF
15	TRBJ2-3	TRBV5-1	TRBD2	many	TGCGCCAGCAGCTTGAGCGGGGGTACACGGGATACGCAGTATTTT	CASSLSGGTRDTQYF
14	TRBJ1-5	TRBV20-1	-	-	TGCAGTGCTGTTGGGGGAAGGGGCAATCAGCCCCAGCATTTT	CSAVGGRGNQPQHF
14	TRBJ2-7	TRBV5-1	TRBD1	-	TGCGCCAGCAGCTCGGGACAGGGGCCCAACGAGCAGTACTTC	CASSSGQGPNEQYF
13	TRBJ2-4	TRBV20-1	-	many	TGCAGTGCTAGTCAGTTAGCCAAAAACATTCAGTACTTC	CSASQLAKNIQYF
14	TRBJ2-5	TRBV11-2	-	few	TGTGCCAGCAGCCCCCGGACAGTGACAGAGACCCAGTACTTC	CASSPRTVTETQYF